The 17 T cell receptor beta chains below all came from one sample that was sequenced in a study of T cell responses to AZD1222 COVID-19 vaccine (dated by TCRdb to about 2021). Library preparation employed the immunoSEQ multiplex PCR assay. TCRdb obtained this table from immuneACCESS and retained in-frame rearrangements with V and J assigned. These tables miss some clones; where compared with another copy, unresolved V genes account for less than half of the shortfall, and the remainder is unexplained. The sample includes more than 95,000 clones, with roughly 86% observed a single time. In total, the top ten clones hold 3% to 3.5% of the sample. Per the publication, the time point label means: about 28 days (+/-7) after the second vaccine dose. The meaning of the sample's treatment or condition label: meningococcal conjugate vaccine given as trial control. The material sequenced was peripheral blood, taken 28 days after the second dose of the MenACWY control vaccine. The source of these receptors is an adult who received the MenACWY meningococcal vaccine as a control.

This clone has only one observation. J is TRBJ2-3 and V is TRBV18; 7 nucleotides align to TRBD1. Germline CDR1 is KGHSH and CDR2 is LQKENI. The CDR3 is 14 amino acids. Unmatched junction bases numbered 2, after V lost 4 bases and J lost 1 base. This CDR3 is CASSRTGRTDTQYF. CDR3 nucleotides: TGTGCCAGCTCACGGACAGGACGCACAGATACGCAGTATTTT.

This clone appeared once. The rearrangement joins TRBV7-9 to TRBJ2-1, with D hard to call. Germline lookup yields CDR1 SEHNR and CDR2 FQNEAQ (reference sequence). This CDR3 has 15 amino acids. V lost 5 bases and J lost 5, with 16 bases in between. The CDR3 region is CASSGEISINNEQFF. CDR3 sequence (DNA): TGTGCCAGCAGCGGAGAGATCTCGATTAACAATGAGCAGTTCTTC.

This rearrangement joins TRBV5-6 to TRBJ2-3; D perhaps matches TRBD2 (7 bases). The CDR3 totals 16 residues. Deletions cut 4 bases from V and 2 bases from J, with 17 bases between. Germline CDR1 and CDR2: SGHDT and YYEEEE. CDR3 region: CASSPTSGGLTDTQYF. CDR3 bases: TGTGCCAGCAGCCCCACTTCGGGGGGCCTCACAGATACGCAGTATTTT.

Remarks on this clone: A read error may account for a junction end that differs from germline. The chain links TRBV4-3 to TRBJ1-6; tentative D call: TRBD1 (6 bases). This CDR3 is built from 18 residues. The germline CDR1 and CDR2 sequences are LGHNA and YSLEER. The CDR3 nucleotides are TGCGCCAGCAGCCAAGAAAAGGGGGAGCAGACCTATTATTCACCCCTCCACTTT. It translates to CASSQEKGEQTYYSPLHF.

The V and J genes are TRBV7-2 and TRBJ1-1; 9 nucleotides line up with TRBD1. CDR1 is SGHTA and CDR2 is FQGNSA in the germline V gene. After removal of 4 bases from V and 1 base from J, the junction contained 4 bases not matched to a gene. This CDR3 is built from 15 residues. CDR3 protein: CASSSQGAQNTEAFF. In DNA form, the CDR3 reads TGTGCCAGCAGCTCACAGGGGGCGCAGAACACTGAAGCTTTCTTT.

The chain links TRBV10-2 to TRBJ2-3, with 10 bases identical to TRBD2. Germline CDR1 reads WSHSY; CDR2 reads SAAADI. V dropped 7 bases and J dropped 5; count of bases not matched to a gene: 15. The CDR3 consists of 17 residues. CDR3 sequence: CASTGRAGGRGGDTQYF. The CDR3 DNA reads TGCGCCAGCACCGGGCGAGCGGGGGGGCGTGGGGGAGATACGCAGTATTTT.

The CDR3 region has the DNA TGTGCCAGCAGCTTAACTAGAAACACAGATACGCAGTATTTT. Translation gives CASSLTRNTDTQYF. This chain connects TRBV11-2 to TRBJ2-3, with a tentative D call TRBD2 (5 bases). V dropped 2 bases and J dropped 2 bases, with 8 bases sitting between them. Germline V gives CDR1 SGHAT, CDR2 FQNNGV. The CDR3 runs to 14 residues. Variable domain in full (rest from reference TRBV11-2 and TRBJ2-3): EAGVAQSPRYKIIEKRQSVAFWCNPISGHATLYWYQQILGQGPKLLIQFQNNGVVDDSQLPKDRFSAERLKGVDSTLKIQPAKLEDSAVYLCASSLTRNTDTQYFGPGTRLTVL.

The chain is built from TRBV28 and TRBJ1-2; no reliable D call. The germline V and J ends were trimmed by 6 bases and 0 bases, with 8 bases remaining between them. The CDR3 extends over 13 amino acids. The V gene's germline CDR1 is MDHEN and CDR2 SYDVKM. The CDR3 DNA follows: TGTGCCAGCAGGATTGGGACTAACTATGGCTACACCTTC. It yields the protein CASRIGTNYGYTF.

V is TRBV29-1 and J is TRBJ1-2; no firm D call. Germline assignment: CDR1 SQVTM and CDR2 ANQGSEA. CDR3 length: 14 amino acids. Deletions cut 5 bases from V and 2 bases from J, with 15 bases between. The chain's CDR3 is CSVLRSGLNYGYTF. The CDR3 DNA sequence: TGCAGCGTTCTTAGATCTGGGTTGAACTATGGCTACACCTTC.

This CDR3 is CAATNGQGAWNEQFF. The CDR3 nucleotides read TGTGCCGCCACGAATGGCCAGGGGGCGTGGAATGAGCAGTTCTTC. The chain carries TRBV6-6 and TRBJ2-1; 8 nucleotides align to TRBD1. Germline CDR1 reads MNHNY; CDR2 reads SVGAGI (reference sequence). The ends lost 11 bases at V and 7 bases at J; junction bases unmatched: 16. The CDR3 extends over 15 amino acids.

V and J are TRBV19 and TRBJ2-6; 8 bases match TRBD1. This CDR3 region has 17 residues. With 5 bases clipped from V and 0 bases from J, the junction kept 6 bases outside the gene matches. The germline gives CDR1 LNHDA, CDR2 SQIVND (reference sequence). The CDR3 DNA is TGTGCCAGTAGTGTCAGGGGGCGATCCTCTGGGGCCAACGTCCTGACTTTC. Its protein is CASSVRGRSSGANVLTF.

V usage is TRBV4-1 and J usage is TRBJ1-1; 7 bases line up with TRBD1. CDR1 and CDR2 (germline): MGHRA, YSYEKL. V was pared by 3 bases and J by 6 bases, with 19 bases of the junction left unmatched. CDR3 length: 18 residues. As DNA, the CDR3 is TGCGCCAGCAGCCAGCCAGCGGCCGACAGGGTGGGCTTCGCTGAAGCTTTCTTT. Protein: CASSQPAADRVGFAEAFF.

The rearrangement links TRBV9 to TRBJ2-2, with 7 bases that match TRBD1. Looked up from germline, CDR1 is SGDLS and CDR2 is YYNGEE. V lost 2 bases, J lost 2 bases, and 12 bases stayed unmatched. The CDR3 spans 18 residues. CDR3 sequence (DNA): TGTGCCAGCAGCGTTTCTCCCACAGGGGCCGTAAACACCGGGGAGCTGTTTTTT. Translation gives CASSVSPTGAVNTGELFF.

The rearrangement joins TRBV7-9 to TRBJ1-2; D call uncertain. Germline assignment: CDR1 SEHNR and CDR2 FQNEAQ (reference sequence). This CDR3 is 13 amino acids long. V lost 1 base to trimming and J lost 3 bases, with 6 bases between them. The CDR3 sequence: CASSLGTDYGYTF. CDR3 in DNA: TGTGCCAGCAGCTTAGGGACGGACTATGGCTACACCTTC.

The V gene is TRBV7-2, the J gene TRBJ1-1; D perhaps matches TRBD1 (5 bases). CDR3 size: 13 residues. From germline, CDR1 is SGHTA and CDR2 FQGNSA. The V and J ends lost 6 bases and 6 bases respectively, with 14 bases between them. CDR3 protein: CASSRRDPAEAFF. The CDR3 region has the DNA TGTGCCAGCAGTCGCAGGGATCCGGCTGAAGCTTTCTTT.

The chain is built from TRBV27 and TRBJ2-3; TRBD2 is a possible D gene (5 bases). Germline values: CDR1 MNHEY, CDR2 SMNVEV (reference sequence). CDR3 length equals 13 residues. The germline V and J ends were trimmed by 6 bases and 9 bases, with 16 bases remaining between them. The CDR3 sequence: CASSPRRAGTQYF. The DNA of the CDR3 is TGTGCCAGCAGCCCCCGGCGGGCAGGCACGCAGTATTTT.

The chain joins TRBV10-3 to TRBJ1-2; possibly TRBD1 for D (6 bases). Germline-derived CDR1 and CDR2 are ENHRY and SYGVKD. Trimming removed 4 bases at V and 9 bases at J, with 15 bases between. The CDR3 length is 13 residues. The CDR3 DNA sequence: TGTGCCATCAGTGGCCGACAGGACGAGAGCTACACCTTC. Its protein product is CAISGRQDESYTF.